The clone carrying this TCR beta chain was counted a single time. The antigen is undetermined. The study ran its PCR with 60 Vbeta and 13 Jbeta primers. Produced via immunoSEQ multiplex PCR; TCRdb's table is partial and in-frame only. The repertoire holds roughly 160,000 clones, with about 82% as singletons. The sample belongs to a study of cytomegalovirus exposure and HLA in healthy donors. There are 16 residues in the CDR3. Germline lookup yields CDR1 SGDLS and CDR2 YYNGEE. J was trimmed by 0 bases and V by 0 bases; bases with no gene match: 5. Whole-study results and caveats: Across all donors, roughly uniform sequencing depth was an assumption of the presence/absence analyses. The study listed approximately 160 cytomegalovirus-associated TCR beta chains.

The TCR comes from a male donor in good health and CMV-seronegative. The sequencing input was PBMCs. The chain has TRBV9 and TRBJ2-5; TRBD1 matches at 7 bases. The CDR3, as DNA: TGTGCCAGCAGCGTAGCCCAACAGGGGAACCAAGAGACCCAGTACTTC. Amino acid sequence: CASSVAQQGNQETQYF.